The entry below describes one T cell receptor beta chain. This sample was taken from a study of OX40 agonist ivuxolimab in advanced cancers. In germline, CDR1 is MNHNY, CDR2 SVGAGI (reference sequence). The CDR3 runs to 14 residues. V was pared by 7 bases and J by 4 bases, with 14 bases between. The assay was immunoSEQ multiplex PCR, and TCRdb's table has in-frame clones only and misses some. The data show 20,000 or so clones, with roughly 85% seen just once and about 16% held by the top ten. The chain has TRBV6-6 and TRBJ1-3; D possibly corresponds to TRBD1 (5 bases). The origin of this receptor is an adult with an advanced solid tumor such as melanoma, head and neck, liver or kidney cancer. The input for sequencing was CD4+ or CD8+ T cells sorted from blood, taken in a trial of the OX40 agonist ivuxolimab. The CDR3 sequence: CASTRAGTGNTIYF. The CDR3 coding sequence is TGTGCCAGCACCAGGGCAGGGACCGGAAACACCATATATTTT.